The present T cell receptor (beta chain) was sequenced within a study of shared clonotypes between healthy human individuals. Broader study findings: It was only blood that was sampled, and tissue repertoires likely differ.

The CDR3 is 16 amino acids. V dropped 1 base and J dropped 3; count of bases not matched to a gene: 8. Germline values: CDR1 SEHNR, CDR2 FQNEAQ (reference sequence). As regards this clone: Its antigen is as yet unknown.

DNA at around 190 ng, tens of thousands of T cell genomes, went into sorted-subset replicate PCRs. The protocol was immunoSEQ multiplex PCR, while the TCRdb copy is restricted to in-frame clones and leaves out a portion. The table has around 300,000 clones, around 90% seen once. The sample comprised memory CD8+ T cells sorted from blood. Regarding subset: CD45RO+ cells pooled with CCR7-negative TemRA cells. The chain carries TRBV7-9 and TRBJ1-2; TRBD1 aligns across 7 bases. The sequence came from a man aged 18 to 29 in good health. CDR3 sequence (DNA): TGTGCCAGCAGCTTAGGGCGCGACAGGGCCTACTATGGCTACACCTTC. Residues: CASSLGRDRAYYGYTF. The whole variable domain, remainder taken from reference TRBV7-9 and TRBJ1-2, is DTGVSQNPRHKITKRGQNVTFRCDPISEHNRLYWYRQTLGQGPEFLTYFQNEAQLEKSRLLSDRFSAERPKGSFSTLEIQRTEQGDSAMYLCASSLGRDRAYYGYTFGSGTRLTVV.